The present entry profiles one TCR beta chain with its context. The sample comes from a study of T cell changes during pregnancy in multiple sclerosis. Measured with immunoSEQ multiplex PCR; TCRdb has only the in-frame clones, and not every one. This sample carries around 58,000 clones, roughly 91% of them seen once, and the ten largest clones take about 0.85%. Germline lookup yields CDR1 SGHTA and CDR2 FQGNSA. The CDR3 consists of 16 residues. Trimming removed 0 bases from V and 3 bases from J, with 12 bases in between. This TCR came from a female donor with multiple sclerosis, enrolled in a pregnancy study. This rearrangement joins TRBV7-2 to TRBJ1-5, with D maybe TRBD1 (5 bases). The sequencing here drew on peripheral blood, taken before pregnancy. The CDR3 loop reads CASSLAGQGLNQPQHF. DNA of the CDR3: TGTGCCAGCAGCTTAGCCGGGCAGGGCCTCAATCAGCCCCAGCATTTT.